This TCR beta chain was observed in a study of shared clonotypes between healthy human individuals. Findings and limits, study-wide: Clonotypes not shared had lower generation probabilities than those common to all four donors. With few donors, the genetic and exposure-history diversity represented was limited.

There are 14 residues in the CDR3. Germline loops: CDR1 SNHLY, CDR2 FYNNEI. V was cut by 8 bases and J by 3 bases, with 14 bases left in between. Assay runs were performed at deep level. Sequencing used immunoSEQ multiplex PCR; TCRdb keeps in-frame clones, though not all of them. The sample records nearly 1 million clones, 70% to 85% being singletons. This clone was seen only once. Antigen: not known. Sequencing used memory CD4+ T cells sorted from blood. As to subset: CD45RA-negative fraction. The TCR comes from a man younger than 35 in good health. The chain is built from TRBV2 and TRBJ1-5, with a possible D match to TRBD1 (6 bases). This CDR3 reads CASGTRGDNQPQHF. CDR3 DNA: TGTGCCAGCGGAACCAGGGGTGACAATCAGCCCCAGCATTTT.